This passage covers 10 T cell receptor beta chains from one sample sequenced in a study of T cells after yellow fever vaccination. A single record per CDR3 protein comes from TCRdb applying MiXCR to the 5' RACE reads. The sample includes about 340,000 distinct CDR3 sequences, approximately 3.9% of them seen just once. The specimen was PBMCs, collected 5 days after the yellow fever booster vaccination. These TCRs come from a man aged 18 to 30 who received the YFV17D yellow fever vaccine.

This clonotype was counted a few times. This chain uses TRBV7-9 with TRBJ2-3; a weak D match, TRBD2 (5 bases). There are 17 residues in the CDR3. CDR1 and CDR2 from the germline V gene are SEHNR and FQNEAQ (reference sequence). V was pared by 5 bases and J by 1 base, with 19 bases between. The CDR3 DNA is TGTGCCAGCAGCCCCGGGGTCCTGATCGCTCGCACAGATACGCAGTATTTT. Translated, it gives CASSPGVLIARTDTQYF.

There are many counts of this clonotype. The rearrangement links TRBV6-5 to TRBJ2-4; TRBD1 agrees at 7 bases. The CDR3 is 13 amino acids. Per germline, CDR1 MNHEY and CDR2 SVGAGI. The V and J ends lost 2 bases and 10 bases, in that order; junction bases with no gene match: 5. The CDR3 loop is CASSYRDREIQYF. The CDR3 coding sequence is TGTGCCAGCAGTTACCGAGACAGGGAAATTCAGTACTTC.

This clonotype was seen a handful of times. The rearrangement uses TRBV29-1 and TRBJ2-1; the match to TRBD1 covers 8 bases. V dropped 7 bases and J dropped 7; count of bases not matched to a gene: 6. The CDR3 runs 12 residues. Per germline, CDR1 SQVTM and CDR2 ANQGSEA. CDR3 sequence: CSGATGGNEQFF. CDR3 in DNA: TGCAGCGGGGCTACAGGGGGGAATGAGCAGTTCTTC.

The V and J genes are TRBV7-3 and TRBJ1-6, with a weak D call TRBD1 (5 bases). The germline V gene has CDR1 SGHTA and CDR2 FQGTGA. The CDR3 has 15 residues. V was trimmed by 2 bases and J by 8 bases, leaving 13 bases between them. CDR3 bases: TGTGCCAGCAGCTTAGAGGGGTTCCGAGATTCACCCCTCCACTTT. Translation gives CASSLEGFRDSPLHF.

This clonotype was found many times. CDR3 DNA: TGTGCCAGCAGGGCAAATGTAGGGGACACTGAAGCTTTCTTT. Residues: CASRANVGDTEAFF. The chain has TRBV7-9 and TRBJ1-1; tentatively, D is TRBD1 (5 bases). V lost 6 bases and J lost 3, with 14 bases in between. CDR1 and CDR2 from the germline V gene are SEHNR and FQNEAQ (reference sequence). The CDR3 sequence is 14 residues long.

The rearrangement uses TRBV3-1 and TRBJ2-7, with 8 bases fitting TRBD2. CDR1 is LGHDT, CDR2 YNNKEL, per germline (reference sequence). The CDR3 has 14 amino acids. The trim removed 3 bases at V and 5 bases at J, leaving 6 bases unmatched. The CDR3 DNA follows: TGTGCCAGCAGCCACCCGGGACTAGTACACGAGCAGTACTTC. It is translated as CASSHPGLVHEQYF.

This clonotype turned up a few times. V is TRBV25-1 and J is TRBJ1-4; D remains ambiguous. Germline V gives CDR1 MGHDK, CDR2 SYGVNS. V was cut by 5 bases and J by 6 bases, with 7 bases left in between. This CDR3 has 12 amino acids. Written as DNA, the CDR3 is TGTGCCAGCAGTAGGGATGATGAAAAACTGTTTTTT. Translated, it gives CASSRDDEKLFF. Full variable domain (outside the CDR3, taken from reference TRBV25-1 and TRBJ1-4): EADIYQTPRYLVIGTGKKITLECSQTMGHDKMYWYQQDPGMELHLIHYSYGVNSTEKGDLSSESTVSRIRTEHFPLTLESARPSHTSQYLCASSRDDEKLFFGSGTQLSVL.

This clonotype showed up just a few times. The DNA is left out, because the CDR3 cannot be placed on it with certainty; the CDR3 is given as TCRdb lists it. The CDR3 loop is CASSFGPGDNEQFF. This chain joins TRBV5-4 and TRBJ2-1. CDR1 is SGHNT, CDR2 YYREEE, per germline (reference sequence). A total of 14 residues make up the CDR3, ends included.

This clonotype showed up just a few times. This chain connects TRBV20-1 to TRBJ1-4, with a possible D match to TRBD1 (5 bases). Per the germline V gene, CDR1 is DFQATT and CDR2 is SNEGSKA (reference sequence). Trimming took off 3 bases at V and 6 bases at J, with 8 bases between the two ends. The CDR3 is made up of 12 amino acids. The CDR3 sequence is CSASRRDEKLFF. In DNA form, the CDR3 reads TGCAGTGCTAGCCGCAGGGATGAAAAACTGTTTTTT.

V is TRBV5-5 and J is TRBJ2-1, with D tentatively TRBD1 (5 bases). The V and J ends lost 0 bases and 2 bases respectively, with 9 bases between them. Germline V lookup: CDR1 SGHKS, CDR2 YYEKEE (reference sequence). The length of the CDR3 is 15 residues. The CDR3 bases are TGTGCCAGCAGCTTGGGACAGAACACCTACAATGAGCAGTTCTTC. Translating it yields CASSLGQNTYNEQFF.